This TCR beta chain was profiled in a study of T cells in Graves' hyperthyroidism and ophthalmopathy. Whole-study context: Peripheral blood was collected at initial diagnosis, before any treatment.

Regarding the study as a whole: Most thyroid clonotypes that were expanded above 0.001 also turned up in blood.

The CDR3 is 12 amino acids. Trimming left V 2 bases short and J 10 bases short, with 10 bases between. Germline V gene data show CDR1 as SGHDT and CDR2 as YYEEEE. This sample holds PBMCs from roughly 10 ml fresh peripheral blood. Amplification targeted TCR beta CDR3 regions from RNA transcripts. HTBI primers were used for first-round RT-PCR of the TCR CDR3. Each CDR3 protein gets one entry after TCRdb re-called the multiplex PCR reads with MiXCR. The sample contains about 350,000 distinct CDR3 sequences, roughly 15% of which appear only once. Concerning this clonotype: The antigen remains unidentified.

The sequenced sample was blood. The origin of this receptor is an older woman with Graves' ophthalmopathy. The V and J genes are TRBV5-6 and TRBJ2-1; no clear D. This chain's CDR3 is CASSFYPEEQFF. The CDR3 nucleotides read TGTGCCAGCAGCTTTTATCCTGAGGAGCAGTTCTTC.